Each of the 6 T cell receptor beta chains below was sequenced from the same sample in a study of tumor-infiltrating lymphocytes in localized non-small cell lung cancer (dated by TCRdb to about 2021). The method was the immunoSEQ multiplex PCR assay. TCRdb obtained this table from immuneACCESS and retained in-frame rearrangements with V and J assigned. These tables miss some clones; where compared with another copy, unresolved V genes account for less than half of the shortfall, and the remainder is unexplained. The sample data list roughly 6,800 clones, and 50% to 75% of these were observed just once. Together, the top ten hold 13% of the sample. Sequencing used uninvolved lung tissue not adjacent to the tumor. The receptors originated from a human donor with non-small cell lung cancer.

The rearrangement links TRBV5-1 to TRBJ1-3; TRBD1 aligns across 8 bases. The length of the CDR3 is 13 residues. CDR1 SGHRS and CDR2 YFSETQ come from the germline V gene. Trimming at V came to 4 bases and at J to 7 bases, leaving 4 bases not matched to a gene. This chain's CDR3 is CASSPDRENTIYF. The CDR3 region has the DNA TGCGCCAGCAGCCCGGACAGGGAGAACACCATATATTTT.

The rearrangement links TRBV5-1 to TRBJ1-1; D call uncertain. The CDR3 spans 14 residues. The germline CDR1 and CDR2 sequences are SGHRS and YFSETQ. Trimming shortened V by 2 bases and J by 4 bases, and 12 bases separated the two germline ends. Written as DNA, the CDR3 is TGCGCCAGCAGCTTCGAGGGCCTGCGCACTGAAGCTTTCTTT. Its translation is CASSFEGLRTEAFF.

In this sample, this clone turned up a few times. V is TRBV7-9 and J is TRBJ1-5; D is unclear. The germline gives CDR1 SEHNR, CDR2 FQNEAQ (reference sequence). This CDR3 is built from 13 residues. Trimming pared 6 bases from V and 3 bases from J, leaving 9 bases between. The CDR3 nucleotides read TGTGCCAGCAGTCAAGAGGCCAATCAGCCCCAGCATTTT. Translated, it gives CASSQEANQPQHF.

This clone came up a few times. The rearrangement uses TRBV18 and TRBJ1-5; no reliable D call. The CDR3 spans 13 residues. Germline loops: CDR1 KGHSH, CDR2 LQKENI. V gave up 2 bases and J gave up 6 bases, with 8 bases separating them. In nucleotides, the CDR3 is TGTGCCAGCTCACCAGGGGTGACTCAGCCCCAGCATTTT. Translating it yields CASSPGVTQPQHF. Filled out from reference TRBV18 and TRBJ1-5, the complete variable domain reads NAGVMQNPRHLVRRRGQEARLRCSPMKGHSHVYWYRQLPEEGLKFMVYLQKENIIDESGMPKERFSAEFPKEGPSILRIQQVVRGDSAAYFCASSPGVTQPQHFGDGTRLSIL.

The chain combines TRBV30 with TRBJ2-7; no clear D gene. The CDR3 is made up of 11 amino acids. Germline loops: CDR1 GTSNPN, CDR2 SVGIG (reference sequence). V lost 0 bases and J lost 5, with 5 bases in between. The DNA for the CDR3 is TGTGCCTGGAGTGTGACGGACGAGCAGTACTTC. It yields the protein CAWSVTDEQYF.

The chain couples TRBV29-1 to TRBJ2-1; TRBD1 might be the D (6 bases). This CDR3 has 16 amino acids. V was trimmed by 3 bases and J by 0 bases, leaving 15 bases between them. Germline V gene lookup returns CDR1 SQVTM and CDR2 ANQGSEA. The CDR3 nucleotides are TGCAGCGTTGATGATGGGGGCACCTTCTCCTACAATGAGCAGTTCTTC. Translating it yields CSVDDGGTFSYNEQFF.